Here is one T cell receptor beta chain with its context. Its antigen remains unidentified. The sample is drawn from a study of identifying expanded T cells in peripheral blood. Notes on the study in general: Differentially abundant clones: about 1.3 between replicates, about 15 at roughly 15 days, less than 20 at four. Variance in clone template counts between approximately 2-week samples significantly increased with total template count across all healthy donors.

Some clones are missing from TCRdb's copy, which holds only in-frame ones; the method was immunoSEQ multiplex PCR. The data show approximately 58,000 clones, over 75% seen once. During the collection period, no donor immune events like infections were recorded. Trimming cost V 2 bases and J 7 bases; bases outside gene matches: 5. Germline V gene sequence: CDR1 LNHDA, CDR2 SQIVND (reference sequence). The length of the CDR3 is 15 residues. The chain combines TRBV19 with TRBJ2-1, with 10 bases lining up with TRBD1. The material sequenced was blood. The receptor was isolated from a person between 18 and 75 years old in good health. Written as DNA, the CDR3 is TGTGCCAGTAGTATAAGGGGACAGGGGTTTAATGAGCAGTTCTTC. Its protein is CASSIRGQGFNEQFF.